The 19 T cell receptor beta chains reported below all come from one sample, sequenced in a study of CD8 T cells in ankylosing spondylitis. One entry per CDR3 protein results from TCRdb running MiXCR on the 5' RACE reads. The sample contains about 800,000 distinct CDR3 sequences, about 11% of which appear only once. For these TCRs, the target antigens are not known. Overall study results and limits: For ankylosing spondylitis blood, a TCR beta motif of 8 or 9 highly homologous variants appeared characteristic.

The sample comprised blood, either unsorted or a sorted T cell fraction (not recorded which). Every receptor here comes from a male donor with ankylosing spondylitis.

The table lists this clonotype with a few counts. The chain recombines TRBV28 with TRBJ1-2; D possibly corresponds to TRBD1 (5 bases). CDR3 length equals 14 residues. CDR1 is MDHEN and CDR2 is SYDVKM in the germline V gene. Trimming removed 4 bases from V and 8 bases from J, with 17 bases in between. The DNA of the CDR3 is TGTGCCAGCAGTTCTCCCCAGGGACGTAAGGGCTACACCTTC. Protein: CASSSPQGRKGYTF.

V gene TRBV20-1 combines with J gene TRBJ2-3; D is perhaps TRBD2 (6 bases). Germline V CDR1 and CDR2: DFQATT, SNEGSKA (reference sequence). The V and J ends lost 0 bases and 1 base respectively, with 17 bases between them. The CDR3 loop spans 17 amino acids. The CDR3 here is CSAREEVWRARTDTQYF. In nucleotides, the CDR3 is TGCAGTGCTAGAGAAGAAGTGTGGAGGGCCCGCACAGATACGCAGTATTTT.

This clonotype occurred many times. The J gene is TRBJ2-5, the V gene TRBV10-3, with D hard to call. Germline values: CDR1 ENHRY, CDR2 SYGVKD. The V end lost 6 bases, the J end lost 1 base, and 3 bases lay between the germline ends. This CDR3 has 11 amino acids. CDR3 DNA: TGTGCCATCAGGGGCCAAGAGACCCAGTACTTC. It encodes CAIRGQETQYF.

This clonotype appeared a few times. J is TRBJ2-7 and V is TRBV20-1; TRBD2 matches at 9 bases. The J segment lost 2 bases and the V segment lost 2 bases, leaving 4 bases of the junction unmatched. The CDR3 is 14 residues long. The germline gives CDR1 DFQATT, CDR2 SNEGSKA (reference sequence). CDR3 region: CSARNQREAYEQYF. The CDR3 coding sequence is TGCAGTGCTAGAAATCAGCGGGAGGCCTACGAGCAGTACTTC.

This clonotype was recorded many times. The chain uses TRBV5-1 and TRBJ2-2, with 10 bases identical to TRBD1. Unmatched junction bases numbered 6, after V lost 4 bases and J lost 6 bases. From germline, CDR1 is SGHRS and CDR2 YFSETQ. This CDR3 comprises 15 residues. The CDR3 region is CASSNRDRGPGELFF. The CDR3 coding sequence is TGCGCCAGCAGCAACCGGGACAGGGGACCCGGGGAGCTGTTTTTT.

At least ten counts were recorded for this clonotype. V gene TRBV5-1 combines with J gene TRBJ2-5; D uncertain. Trimming left V 5 bases short and J 5 bases short, with 13 bases between. This CDR3 spans 13 amino acids. Germline CDR1 SGHRS, CDR2 YFSETQ. This chain's CDR3 is CASRDRGPETQYF. In nucleotides, the CDR3 is TGCGCCAGCAGGGATCGCGGTCCGGAGACCCAGTACTTC. The full variable domain, in which reference TRBV5-1 and TRBJ2-5 provide the parts outside the CDR3, is KAGVTQTPRYLIKTRGQQVTLSCSPISGHRSVSWYQQTPGQGLQFLFEYFSETQRNKGNFPGRFSGRQFSNSRSEMNVSTLELGDSALYLCASRDRGPETQYFGPGTRLLVL.

The chain uses TRBV29-1 and TRBJ2-7; tentatively, D is TRBD1 (6 bases). This CDR3 spans 12 amino acids. The V end was cut by 7 bases, the J end by 6 bases, with 16 bases between. CDR1 is SQVTM and CDR2 is ANQGSEA in the germline V gene. CDR3 region: CSAYRANSEQYF. Here the CDR3 DNA reads TGCAGCGCATACAGGGCAAACAGCGAGCAGTACTTC.

The chain employs TRBV20-1 and TRBJ1-5; D possibly corresponds to TRBD1 (5 bases). The germline gives CDR1 DFQATT, CDR2 SNEGSKA (reference sequence). Trimming cost V 6 bases and J 0 bases, with 12 bases left between them. CDR3 length: 14 amino acids. The CDR3 reads CSASIDSSNQPQHF. The DNA of the CDR3 is TGCAGTGCCTCCATCGACAGTAGCAATCAGCCCCAGCATTTT.

This clonotype was observed a handful of times. V usage is TRBV11-2 and J usage is TRBJ1-1; possibly TRBD1 for D (5 bases). The germline V gene has CDR1 SGHAT and CDR2 FQNNGV. Between the trimmed V and J ends, which lost 5 bases and 3 bases, there was a span of 13 bases. CDR3 size: 14 residues. CDR3 nucleotides: TGTGCCAGCAGCAGCGACAGCCTCGACACTGAAGCTTTCTTT. Its translation is CASSSDSLDTEAFF.

This clonotype was counted only a few times. The rearrangement links TRBV20-1 to TRBJ2-5, with 8 bases identical to TRBD2. Germline CDR1 reads DFQATT; CDR2 reads SNEGSKA (reference sequence). V shed 5 bases, J shed 3 bases, and the junction held 8 bases outside the gene matches. The CDR3 extends over 14 amino acids. In DNA, the CDR3 is TGCAGTGCTCCTGACCTAGCGGGTAAAGAGACCCAGTACTTC. It encodes CSAPDLAGKETQYF.

This clonotype has a handful of counts. The chain employs TRBV10-3 and TRBJ2-7; 10 bases agree with TRBD1. The germline gives CDR1 ENHRY, CDR2 SYGVKD. The CDR3 length is 17 residues. J gave up 11 bases and V 4 bases, and 20 bases lay outside the gene matches. CDR3 nucleotide sequence: TGTGCCATCAGTGCGGATGACTTAAACGTGGGACAGGGGTTGGAGTACTTC. Protein sequence: CAISADDLNVGQGLEYF.

The chain combines TRBV20-1 with TRBJ2-5; no clear D. With 3 bases removed from V and 4 bases from J, the gap between germline ends came to 9 bases. CDR1 and CDR2 (germline): DFQATT, SNEGSKA (reference sequence). CDR3 length: 12 amino acids. The CDR3 nucleotides are TGCAGTGCTAGGGAACGGCTAGAGACCCAGTACTTC. It specifies CSARERLETQYF.

In the case of this clonotype: A read error is possible here, since a much larger clone lies one base away. The rearrangement links TRBV5-1 to TRBJ2-5; tentative D call: TRBD2 (6 bases). Trimming took off 0 bases at V and 0 bases at J, with 9 bases between the two ends. Germline loops: CDR1 SGHRS, CDR2 YFSETQ. The CDR3 runs to 15 residues. CDR3 bases: TGCGCCAGCAGCTTGGCCGGGACTCACCAAGAGACCCAGTACTTC. Protein: CASSLAGTHQETQYF.

A few counts support this clonotype. The gene calls are TRBV3-1 and TRBJ2-1; possibly TRBD2 for D (5 bases). Deletions cut 6 bases from V and 6 bases from J, with 18 bases between. The CDR3 consists of 15 residues. CDR1 is LGHDT and CDR2 is YNNKEL in the germline V gene (reference sequence). DNA for the CDR3: TGTGCCAGCAGTCAGGACTCGTTCGTGAGCAATGAGCAGTTCTTC. This sequence encodes CASSQDSFVSNEQFF.

There are many counts of this clonotype. The rearrangement links TRBV29-1 to TRBJ1-1; 7 bases match TRBD1. The germline gives CDR1 SQVTM, CDR2 ANQGSEA. The CDR3 sequence is 14 residues long. V was pared by 6 bases and J by 2 bases, with 9 bases of the junction left unmatched. DNA for the CDR3: TGCAGCGTACGTCCCAGGGGGGGTAACACTGAAGCTTTCTTT. Amino acids: CSVRPRGGNTEAFF.

The chain couples TRBV12-3 or TRBV12-4 to TRBJ1-1; D remains unclear. V lost 7 bases to trimming and J lost 1 base, with 16 bases between them. This CDR3 spans 15 amino acids. CDR3 in amino acids: CASTLVRFGNTEAFF. In DNA form, the CDR3 reads TGTGCCAGCACCCTTGTGAGGTTTGGGAACACTGAAGCTTTCTTT.

This clonotype was counted ten times or more. This chain connects TRBV29-1 to TRBJ2-1; D not resolved. The CDR3 has 14 residues. V was clipped by 4 bases and J by 4 bases, with 14 bases between them. CDR1 SQVTM and CDR2 ANQGSEA come from the germline V gene. CDR3: CSVGFHLGYNEQFF. CDR3 coding DNA: TGCAGCGTTGGGTTCCATTTGGGTTACAATGAGCAGTTCTTC.

In its sample, this clonotype was seen a few times. This chain connects TRBV20-1 to TRBJ1-2, with D unresolved. The CDR3 runs 13 residues. Trimming pared 6 bases from V and 2 bases from J, leaving 13 bases between. Germline CDR1 DFQATT, CDR2 SNEGSKA (reference sequence). The CDR3 here is CSAPDGRNYGYTF. The CDR3 nucleotides are TGCAGTGCCCCAGACGGCAGAAACTATGGCTACACCTTC.

About this clonotype: Its ends do not fully match the called genes, so a read error is possible. The chain employs TRBV4-2 and TRBJ2-2; the D gene is possibly TRBD2 (5 bases). Germline-derived CDR1 and CDR2 are LGHNA and YNFKEQ. The CDR3 consists of 14 residues. The chain's CDR3 is CASSTGVPTGELLF. CDR3 nucleotide sequence: TGTGCCAGCAGCACTGGGGTCCCCACCGGGGAGCTGCTTTTT.